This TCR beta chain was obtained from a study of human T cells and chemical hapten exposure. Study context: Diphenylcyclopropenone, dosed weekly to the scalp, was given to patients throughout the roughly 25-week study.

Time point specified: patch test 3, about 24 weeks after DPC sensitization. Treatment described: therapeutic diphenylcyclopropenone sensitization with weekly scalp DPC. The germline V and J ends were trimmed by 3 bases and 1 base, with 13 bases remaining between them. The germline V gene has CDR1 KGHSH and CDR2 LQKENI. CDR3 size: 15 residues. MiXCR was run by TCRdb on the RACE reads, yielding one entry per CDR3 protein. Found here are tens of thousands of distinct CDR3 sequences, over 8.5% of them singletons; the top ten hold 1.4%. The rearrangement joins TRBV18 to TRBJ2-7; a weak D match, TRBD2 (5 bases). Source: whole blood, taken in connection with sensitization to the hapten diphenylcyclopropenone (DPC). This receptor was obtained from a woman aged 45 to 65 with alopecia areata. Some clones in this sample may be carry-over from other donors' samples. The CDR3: CASSPTGSGSYEQYF. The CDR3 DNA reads TGTGCCAGCTCACCTACGGGAAGTGGATCCTACGAGCAGTACTTC.